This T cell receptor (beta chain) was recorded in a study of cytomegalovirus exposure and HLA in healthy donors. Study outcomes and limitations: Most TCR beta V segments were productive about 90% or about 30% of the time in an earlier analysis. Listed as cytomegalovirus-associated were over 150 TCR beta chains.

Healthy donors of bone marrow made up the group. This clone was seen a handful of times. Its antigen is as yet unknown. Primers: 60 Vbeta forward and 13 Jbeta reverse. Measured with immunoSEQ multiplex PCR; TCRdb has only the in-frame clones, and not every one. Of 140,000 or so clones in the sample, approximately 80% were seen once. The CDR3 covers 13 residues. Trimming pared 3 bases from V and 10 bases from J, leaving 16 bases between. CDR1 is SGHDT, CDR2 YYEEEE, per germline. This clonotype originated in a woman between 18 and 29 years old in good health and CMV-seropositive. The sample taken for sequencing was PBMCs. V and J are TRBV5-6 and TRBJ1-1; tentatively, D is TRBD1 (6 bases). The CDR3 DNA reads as TGTGCCAGCAGCTCAACGCCACAGGGCTCAGCTTTCTTT. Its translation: CASSSTPQGSAFF.